This record concerns one T cell receptor (beta chain) sequence. What this receptor recognizes is not known. No much larger clone is present one base from it, and per-base qualities are unavailable. The immunoSEQ Assay, a bias-controlled multiplex PCR, was used to amplify TCRbeta CDR3 regions from genomic DNA. As for the authors' bioinformatics: The number of nucleated cells in each sample was estimated from the amplification of reference gene primers within the assay. Sequence reads were collapsed and filtered to measure the absolute abundance of every unique TCRbeta CDR3 rearrangement. Productive Simpson clonality was computed per sample as the square root of Simpson's diversity index over productive rearrangements. In its TCRdb copy, this immuneACCESS table keeps in-frame sequences only and misses some clones. Where compared with another copy, unresolved V genes explain less than half of these, and the others have no known cause. V and J calls and clone size are given by that table; D and trimming were obtained from the DNA. This sample has fewer than 400,000 clones in its table, and around 87% of those were observed once. The ten biggest clones cover about 9.4% of the sample.

This sample was taken from a study of blood T cell repertoires in COVID-19 (dated by TCRdb to the early 2020s). Looking at the study overall: The collaborator samples originated in the United States, Italy and Spain and spanned the acute and convalescent phases of COVID-19. Nearly every sample came with metadata listing a de-identified subject ID, COVID-19 status, age in years and sex. The prospective study material was composed of cDNA or gDNA derived from T cells, B-cell-depleted T cells, or PBMCs. Deeply sampled blood TCRbeta repertoires from subjects exposed to, actively infected with, or recovered from COVID-19 were included in the dataset. Where HLA class I and class II types were available, the types were taken from metadata supplied by the sample provider, not from assay-based typing. The samples were drawn from two sources: the first 160 participants of the ongoing ImmuneRACE study, and 1,254 subjects contributed by 6 global collaborators. The repertoires were made available in a free public database intended to serve as a resource for research on the immune response to SARS-CoV-2.

Enrolling through a virtual design, the prospective study's participants ranged in age from about 18 to 100 years and lived across roughly 24 United States geographic areas. Cohort assignment in the prospective study relied on participant-reported clinical history from a screening survey and a study questionnaire. Recovered participants in ImmuneRACE Cohort 3 were defined by two consecutive negative NP/OP PCR tests, clearance by a healthcare professional, or resolution of symptoms. Each participant in the prospective study had whole blood, serum and a nasopharyngeal or oropharyngeal swab collected by mobile phlebotomists. Participants in the prospective study had the option to provide additional blood draws and questionnaires over a roughly two-month period. Before DNA extraction, blood samples from the prospective study were shipped at room temperature or frozen. CDR1 LGHDT and CDR2 YNNKEL are derived from the germline V gene (reference sequence). V and J are trimmed by 8 bases and 11 bases, and the gene matches miss 14 bases of the junction. Taken from cysteine to phenylalanine, the CDR3 has 13 residues. CDR3 DNA only is kept here, 39 bases in frame from base 1.

The full study reports these points: The amount of clinical and demographic metadata varied by source and participant and was provided uncurated.

The rearrangement joined TRBV3-1 (or the pseudogene TRBV3-2) to TRBJ1-2; TRBD1 lines up with 7 middle nucleotides. The TCR sequence derives from a woman aged 50 to 60 who had recovered from COVID-19. The sample taken for sequencing was PBMCs or T cells enriched from blood (not recorded which). The DNA sequence reads TGTGCCAGCTCCCCCCGGGACAGAAGAGGGTACACCTTC. Its translation is CASSPRDRRGYTF.